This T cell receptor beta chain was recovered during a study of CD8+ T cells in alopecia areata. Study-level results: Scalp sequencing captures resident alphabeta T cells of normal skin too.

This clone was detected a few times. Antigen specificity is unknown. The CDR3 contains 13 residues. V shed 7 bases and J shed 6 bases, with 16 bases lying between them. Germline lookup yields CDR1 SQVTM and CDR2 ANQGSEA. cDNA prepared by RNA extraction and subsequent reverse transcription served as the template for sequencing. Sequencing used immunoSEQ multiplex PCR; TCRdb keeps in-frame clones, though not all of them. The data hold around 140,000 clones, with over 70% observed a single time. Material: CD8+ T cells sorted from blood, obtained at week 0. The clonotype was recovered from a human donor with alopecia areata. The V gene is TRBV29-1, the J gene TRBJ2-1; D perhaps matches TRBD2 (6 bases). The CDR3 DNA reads TGCAGCGCTTCGACCGTGACTAGCAATGAGCAGTTCTTC. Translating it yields CSASTVTSNEQFF.